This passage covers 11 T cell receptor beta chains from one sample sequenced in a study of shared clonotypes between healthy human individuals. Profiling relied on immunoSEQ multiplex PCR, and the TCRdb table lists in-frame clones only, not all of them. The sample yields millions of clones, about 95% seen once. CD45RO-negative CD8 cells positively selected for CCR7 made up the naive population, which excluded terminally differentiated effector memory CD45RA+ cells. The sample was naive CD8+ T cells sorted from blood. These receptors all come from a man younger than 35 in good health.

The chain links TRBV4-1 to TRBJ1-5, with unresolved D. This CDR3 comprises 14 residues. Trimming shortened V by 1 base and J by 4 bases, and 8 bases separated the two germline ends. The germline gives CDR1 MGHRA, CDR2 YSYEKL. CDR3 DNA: TGCGCCAGCAGCCAAGGAGCGGGGAATCAGCCCCAGCATTTT. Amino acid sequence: CASSQGAGNQPQHF.

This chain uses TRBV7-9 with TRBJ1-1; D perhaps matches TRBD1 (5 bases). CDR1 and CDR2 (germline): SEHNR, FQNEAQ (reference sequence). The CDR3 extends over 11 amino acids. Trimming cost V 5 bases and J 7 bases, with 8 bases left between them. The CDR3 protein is CASSPGGEAFF. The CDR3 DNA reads TGTGCCAGCAGCCCCGGGGGTGAAGCTTTCTTT.

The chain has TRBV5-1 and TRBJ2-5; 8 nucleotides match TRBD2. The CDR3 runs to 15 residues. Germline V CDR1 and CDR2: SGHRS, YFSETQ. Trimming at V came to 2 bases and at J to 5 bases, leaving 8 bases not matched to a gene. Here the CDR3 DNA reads TGCGCCAGCAGCTTAGACGGGGGGGACCGTGAGACCCAGTACTTC. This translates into CASSLDGGDRETQYF.

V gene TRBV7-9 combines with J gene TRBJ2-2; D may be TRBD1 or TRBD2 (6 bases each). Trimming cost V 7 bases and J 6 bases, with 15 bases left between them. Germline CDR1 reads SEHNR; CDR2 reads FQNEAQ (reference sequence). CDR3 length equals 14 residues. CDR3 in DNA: TGTGCCAGCACGGGGGCCGTCGGGGCCGGGGAGCTGTTTTTT. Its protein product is CASTGAVGAGELFF.

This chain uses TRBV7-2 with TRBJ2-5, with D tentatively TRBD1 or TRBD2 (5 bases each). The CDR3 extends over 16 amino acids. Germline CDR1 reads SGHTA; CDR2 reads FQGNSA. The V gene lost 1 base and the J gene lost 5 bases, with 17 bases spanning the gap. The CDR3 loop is CASSLVWGGFPETQYF. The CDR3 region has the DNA TGTGCCAGCAGCTTAGTCTGGGGCGGGTTCCCGGAGACCCAGTACTTC.

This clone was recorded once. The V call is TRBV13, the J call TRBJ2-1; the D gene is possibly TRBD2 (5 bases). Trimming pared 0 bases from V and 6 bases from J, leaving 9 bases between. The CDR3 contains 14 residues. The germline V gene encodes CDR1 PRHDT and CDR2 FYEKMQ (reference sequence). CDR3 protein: CASSLGREPNEQFF. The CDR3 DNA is TGTGCCAGCAGCTTAGGGAGGGAACCCAATGAGCAGTTCTTC.

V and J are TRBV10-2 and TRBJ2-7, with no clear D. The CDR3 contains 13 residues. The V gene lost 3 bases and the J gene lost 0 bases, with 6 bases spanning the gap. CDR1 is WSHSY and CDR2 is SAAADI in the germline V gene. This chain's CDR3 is CASSDLGSYEQYF. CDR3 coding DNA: TGCGCCAGCAGTGATCTGGGCTCCTACGAGCAGTACTTC.

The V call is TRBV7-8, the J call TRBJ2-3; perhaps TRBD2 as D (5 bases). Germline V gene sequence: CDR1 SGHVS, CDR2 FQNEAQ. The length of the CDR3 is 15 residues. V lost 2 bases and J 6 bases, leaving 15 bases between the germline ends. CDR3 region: CASSLRTGLADTQYF. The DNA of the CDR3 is TGTGCCAGCAGCTTAAGGACCGGCTTAGCGGATACGCAGTATTTT.

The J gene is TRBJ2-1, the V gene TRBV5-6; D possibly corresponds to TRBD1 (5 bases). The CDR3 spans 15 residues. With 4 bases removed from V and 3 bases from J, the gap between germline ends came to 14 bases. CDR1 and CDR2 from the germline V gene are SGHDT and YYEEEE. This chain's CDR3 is CASSPDSLYYNEQFF. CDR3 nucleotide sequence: TGTGCCAGCAGCCCTGACAGCCTCTACTACAATGAGCAGTTCTTC.

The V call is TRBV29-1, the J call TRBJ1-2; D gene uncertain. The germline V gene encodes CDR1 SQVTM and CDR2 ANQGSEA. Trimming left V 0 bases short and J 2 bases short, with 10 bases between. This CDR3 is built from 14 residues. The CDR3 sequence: CSVEDPTINYGYTF. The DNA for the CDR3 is TGCAGCGTTGAAGATCCGACAATAAACTATGGCTACACCTTC.

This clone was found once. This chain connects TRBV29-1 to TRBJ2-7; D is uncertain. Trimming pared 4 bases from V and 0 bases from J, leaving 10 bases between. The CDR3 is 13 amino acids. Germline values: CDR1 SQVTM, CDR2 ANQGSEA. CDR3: CSVGDSYSYEQYF. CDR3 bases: TGCAGCGTTGGGGATTCCTACTCCTACGAGCAGTACTTC.